Below, one TCR beta chain is given with its context. Its target is unknown. Repertoires were generated with immunoSEQ multiplex PCR, while TCRdb's copy carries only in-frame clones and drops some. Of about 76,000 clones in the sample, 70% to 90% were seen once. These data come from a study of OX40 agonist ivuxolimab in advanced cancers. The study, taken as a whole, reports: Relative to CD4+, CD8+ T cells held more expanded clones on average.

Trimming shortened V by 4 bases and J by 3 bases, and 9 bases separated the two germline ends. Germline CDR1 and CDR2: SGHDT and YYEEEE. The CDR3 contains 13 residues. Source: CD4+ or CD8+ T cells sorted from blood, taken in a trial of the OX40 agonist ivuxolimab. The V call is TRBV5-6, the J call TRBJ2-3; the D is unclear. This TCR was recovered from an adult with an advanced solid tumor such as melanoma, head and neck, liver or kidney cancer. Here the CDR3 reads CASSPPGTDTQYF. The CDR3 nucleotides are TGTGCCAGCAGCCCCCCCGGGACAGATACGCAGTATTTT.